The next 28 T cell receptor beta chains were all read from a single sample in a study of cytomegalovirus exposure and HLA in healthy donors. The protocol was immunoSEQ multiplex PCR, while the TCRdb copy is restricted to in-frame clones and leaves out a portion. The data contain 200,000 or so clones, about 79% of them seen just once; the ten biggest clones take up 13%. The specimen sequenced was PBMCs. These TCRs come from a woman aged 25 to 45 in good health and CMV-seropositive.

This clone is a singleton in its sample. The V and J genes are TRBV9 and TRBJ1-1, with TRBD1 matching 8 bases. J gave up 0 bases and V 4 bases, and 11 bases lay outside the gene matches. The CDR3 consists of 17 residues. The V gene's germline CDR1 is SGDLS and CDR2 YYNGEE. The CDR3: CASSPGQGTYMNTEAFF. CDR3 DNA sequence: TGTGCCAGCAGCCCCGGACAGGGAACCTATATGAACACTGAAGCTTTCTTT.

The CDR3 coding sequence is TGTGCCAGCGACAGGGGGCAAGCTGAAGCTTTCTTT. Protein product: CASDRGQAEAFF. The chain combines TRBV2 with TRBJ1-1; 10 positions match TRBD1. J gave up 6 bases and V 8 bases, and 3 bases lay outside the gene matches. The CDR3 consists of 12 residues. Germline CDR1 SNHLY, CDR2 FYNNEI.

This clone occurred once. The DNA for the CDR3 is TGTGCCAGCAGCTTGTTCGAGCGGGAGGCCGGGGAGCTGTTTTTT. Translating gives CASSLFEREAGELFF. This chain uses TRBV5-4 with TRBJ2-2; 9 bases line up with TRBD2. Germline V lookup: CDR1 SGHNT, CDR2 YYREEE (reference sequence). This CDR3 region has 15 residues. The V gene end was trimmed by 1 base and the J gene end by 6 bases; junction bases not matched to a gene: 4. The full variable domain, rest sourced from reference TRBV5-4 and TRBJ2-2, is ETGVTQSPTHLIKTRGQQVTLRCSSQSGHNTVSWYQQALGQGPQFIFQYYREEENGRGNFPPRFSGLQFPNYSSELNVNALELDDSALYLCASSLFEREAGELFFGEGSRLTVL.

This chain connects TRBV27 to TRBJ2-1, with TRBD2 as a possible D gene (5 bases). CDR1 and CDR2 from the germline V gene are MNHEY and SMNVEV (reference sequence). This CDR3 spans 14 amino acids. V dropped 0 bases and J dropped 4 bases, with 7 bases sitting between them. Here the CDR3 DNA reads TGTGCCAGCAGTTTATCCCGGGGATACAATGAGCAGTTCTTC. Translation gives CASSLSRGYNEQFF.

This chain links TRBV28 with TRBJ1-1, with 8 bases that match TRBD1. Trimming at V came to 10 bases and at J to 0 bases, leaving 16 bases not matched to a gene. Germline V gene data show CDR1 as MDHEN and CDR2 as SYDVKM. The CDR3 consists of 17 residues. CDR3 in DNA: TGTGCCACCCAAGCCATCAGGGGGCGCTTGATGAACACTGAAGCTTTCTTT. Amino acid sequence: CATQAIRGRLMNTEAFF.

The J gene is TRBJ2-7, the V gene TRBV11-1; 11 bases are shared with TRBD2. The CDR3 has 14 amino acids. CDR1 is SGHAT and CDR2 is FQDESV in the germline V gene (reference sequence). With V trimmed by 5 bases and J by 7 bases, 7 bases remained unmatched. The CDR3 reads CASSETSGTREQYF. In DNA form, the CDR3 reads TGTGCCAGCAGCGAGACTAGCGGGACGCGTGAGCAGTACTTC.

The V and J genes are TRBV7-2 and TRBJ2-7; 9 bases fit TRBD2. The CDR3 is 14 residues long. The trim removed 5 bases at V and 2 bases at J, leaving 4 bases unmatched. CDR1 is SGHTA and CDR2 is FQGNSA in the germline V gene. The CDR3: CASSISGSPYEQYF. CDR3 bases: TGTGCCAGCAGCATTAGCGGGAGCCCCTACGAGCAGTACTTC.

The CDR3 protein is CASSLGQGSSYEQYF. The DNA of the CDR3 is TGTGCCAGCAGCTTAGGACAGGGGTCGTCCTACGAGCAGTACTTC. The chain couples TRBV7-2 to TRBJ2-7; 8 bases are a match to TRBD1. Germline trimming cut 1 base from V and 1 base from J; bases unmatched to any gene: 3. The CDR3 totals 15 residues. Germline V gives CDR1 SGHTA, CDR2 FQGNSA.

This chain uses TRBV6-1 with TRBJ1-1, with D possibly matching TRBD1 (6 bases). The V gene's germline CDR1 is MNHNS and CDR2 SASEGT. The V end was cut by 6 bases, the J end by 0 bases, with 14 bases between. This CDR3 comprises 15 residues. The CDR3 reads CASSVGQWMNTEAFF. The CDR3 DNA is TGTGCCAGCAGCGTAGGACAGTGGATGAACACTGAAGCTTTCTTT.

This clone occurred a few times. The chain links TRBV27 to TRBJ2-2; no clear D gene. Deletions cut 0 bases from V and 3 bases from J, with 5 bases between. Germline-derived CDR1 and CDR2 are MNHEY and SMNVEV (reference sequence). The CDR3 extends over 14 amino acids. The CDR3 DNA is TGTGCCAGCAGTTTATCGACTGACACCGGGGAGCTGTTTTTT. Amino acids: CASSLSTDTGELFF.

V gene TRBV11-2 combines with J gene TRBJ2-7; D not certain. Trimming removed 3 bases at V and 2 bases at J, with 17 bases between. Germline V gives CDR1 SGHAT, CDR2 FQNNGV. The CDR3 runs 16 residues. Written as DNA, the CDR3 is TGTGCCAGCAGCTTGATCGCCCACTCCCCTACCTACGAGCAGTACTTC. Translating gives CASSLIAHSPTYEQYF.

V usage is TRBV29-1 and J usage is TRBJ2-5, with 7 nucleotides matching TRBD1. CDR1 is SQVTM, CDR2 ANQGSEA, per germline. This CDR3 comprises 15 residues. V was pared by 3 bases and J by 4 bases, with 11 bases of the junction left unmatched. DNA for the CDR3: TGCAGCGTTGAGACGGGGAAGGGGGCTTTAGAGACCCAGTACTTC. It yields the protein CSVETGKGALETQYF.

This sequence joins TRBV30 and TRBJ1-4; D might be TRBD1 (5 bases). V was shortened by 2 bases and J by 5 bases, with 12 bases between the two germline ends. The germline V gene encodes CDR1 GTSNPN and CDR2 SVGIG (reference sequence). This CDR3 has 14 residues. The CDR3 spells CAWSTWGENEKLFF. The CDR3 bases are TGTGCCTGGAGTACGTGGGGGGAAAATGAAAAACTGTTTTTT.

This chain joins TRBV29-1 and TRBJ1-4; D ambiguous. Trimming cost V 6 bases and J 8 bases, with 10 bases left between them. Per germline, CDR1 SQVTM and CDR2 ANQGSEA. This CDR3 has 11 residues. CDR3 residues: CSVTVTEKLFF. The CDR3 nucleotides read TGCAGCGTCACAGTTACGGAAAAACTGTTTTTT.

The gene calls are TRBV29-1 and TRBJ1-3; perhaps TRBD1 as D (5 bases). V shed 2 bases and J shed 8 bases, with 19 bases lying between them. CDR1 is SQVTM and CDR2 is ANQGSEA in the germline V gene. The CDR3 runs 15 residues. CDR3 in amino acids: CSVELAQGVGDTIYF. The CDR3 nucleotides are TGCAGCGTTGAACTTGCCCAGGGTGTGGGTGACACCATATATTTT.

CDR3 sequence: CASSIYQGSGANVLTF. CDR3 DNA: TGTGCCAGTAGTATATATCAGGGGTCAGGGGCCAACGTCCTGACTTTC. This chain links TRBV19 with TRBJ2-6; weak D call: TRBD1 (6 bases). CDR1 and CDR2 (germline): LNHDA, SQIVND (reference sequence). V was trimmed by 2 bases and J by 4 bases, leaving 12 bases between them. CDR3 size: 16 residues.

This chain uses TRBV29-1 with TRBJ2-3; 10 nucleotides align to TRBD1. The CDR3 contains 13 residues. The germline V gene encodes CDR1 SQVTM and CDR2 ANQGSEA. J lost 7 bases, V lost 3 bases, and 4 bases had no gene match. The CDR3: CSVETGGLNTQYF. The CDR3 DNA reads as TGCAGCGTTGAGACAGGGGGCCTGAATACGCAGTATTTT.

V gene TRBV5-4 combines with J gene TRBJ1-2; 7 bases map to TRBD1. This CDR3 is 14 amino acids long. Germline trimming cut 4 bases from V and 5 bases from J; bases unmatched to any gene: 8. Germline lookup yields CDR1 SGHNT and CDR2 YYREEE (reference sequence). The DNA for the CDR3 is TGTGCCAGCAGCCCCCAGGGGGTGGGATATGGCTACACCTTC. Translating it yields CASSPQGVGYGYTF.

The rearrangement links TRBV18 to TRBJ2-7; TRBD1 matches 7 bases. This CDR3 region has 14 residues. Germline CDR1 and CDR2: KGHSH and LQKENI. Germline trimming cut 3 bases from V and 4 bases from J; bases unmatched to any gene: 6. The CDR3 coding sequence is TGTGCCAGCTCACCCCCGGGACAGAATTACGAGCAGTACTTC. Amino acids: CASSPPGQNYEQYF.

The gene calls are TRBV28 and TRBJ1-1; maybe TRBD1 (6 bases). In germline, CDR1 is MDHEN, CDR2 SYDVKM. The CDR3 totals 16 residues. V shed 4 bases and J shed 1 base, with 16 bases lying between them. The CDR3: CASSSTRAGANTEAFF. The CDR3 DNA is TGTGCCAGCAGTTCCACACGAGCAGGGGCGAACACTGAAGCTTTCTTT.

DNA of the CDR3: TGTGCCAGCAGCGGTAGGGGGACTAATGAAAAACTGTTTTTT. Encoded protein: CASSGRGTNEKLFF. This rearrangement joins TRBV27 to TRBJ1-4; tentatively, D is TRBD1 (6 bases). Germline V gene sequence: CDR1 MNHEY, CDR2 SMNVEV (reference sequence). V lost 6 bases, J lost 2 bases, and 10 bases lay in between. This CDR3 comprises 14 residues.

This chain joins TRBV5-1 and TRBJ1-4; unclear D gene. Trimming took 0 bases from V and 0 from J, leaving 6 bases between them. The CDR3 is 15 residues long. Per the germline V gene, CDR1 is SGHRS and CDR2 is YFSETQ. The DNA for the CDR3 is TGCGCCAGCAGCTTGGAAACTGCAACTAATGAAAAACTGTTTTTT. It specifies CASSLETATNEKLFF.

A few counts support this clone. The genes are TRBV20-1 and TRBJ1-2; a weak D match, TRBD1 (6 bases). Deletions cut 8 bases from V and 12 bases from J, with 16 bases between. Germline CDR1 DFQATT, CDR2 SNEGSKA (reference sequence). The CDR3 runs 10 residues. In DNA form, the CDR3 reads TGCAGTACCTACAGGGTTGTGCACACCTTC. Translating it yields CSTYRVVHTF.

This clone was picked up a small number of times. Other DNA sequences in the same sample also yield this CDR3. The chain carries TRBV6-1 and TRBJ2-7; 10 bases are shared with TRBD1. Germline CDR1 MNHNS, CDR2 SASEGT. This CDR3 contains 13 residues. V dropped 6 bases and J dropped 3; count of bases not matched to a gene: 2. The CDR3 bases are TGTGCCAGCAGCCGGGACAGGGGCTACGAGCAGTACTTC. Its translation: CASSRDRGYEQYF.

V usage is TRBV5-5 and J usage is TRBJ1-3; D is possibly TRBD1 (5 bases). CDR3 length equals 15 residues. V lost 0 bases and J 0 bases, leaving 7 bases between the germline ends. CDR1 is SGHKS and CDR2 is YYEKEE in the germline V gene (reference sequence). CDR3 residues: CASSLDRLSGNTIYF. CDR3 DNA: TGTGCCAGCAGCTTGGACAGGCTCTCTGGAAACACCATATATTTT.

The V and J genes are TRBV5-1 and TRBJ2-2; TRBD1 agrees at 7 bases. The CDR3 length is 15 residues. V shed 4 bases, J shed 4 bases, and the junction held 7 bases outside the gene matches. Germline V CDR1 and CDR2: SGHRS, YFSETQ. The CDR3: CASSEGTVTTGELFF. CDR3 DNA sequence: TGCGCCAGCAGCGAGGGGACAGTCACCACCGGGGAGCTGTTTTTT.

This rearrangement joins TRBV19 to TRBJ2-7; 10 nucleotides match TRBD2. Germline-derived CDR1 and CDR2 are LNHDA and SQIVND (reference sequence). Trimming removed 5 bases from V and 0 bases from J; junction bases left unmatched: 10. The CDR3 is 17 residues long. CDR3 nucleotide sequence: TGTGCCAGTAGTCCCCCTAGGACTAGCGGCTCCTCCTACGAGCAGTACTTC. Its translation is CASSPPRTSGSSYEQYF.

This CDR3 is CASSAEGLAPPYKQYF. CDR3 coding DNA: TGTGCCAGCAGTGCCGAGGGACTAGCGCCTCCATACAAGCAGTACTTC. The V call is TRBV6-4, the J call TRBJ2-7; TRBD2 aligns across 10 bases. CDR1 is MRHNA and CDR2 is SNTAGT in the germline V gene. The CDR3 has 16 residues. Germline trimming cut 4 bases from V and 8 bases from J; bases unmatched to any gene: 14.